The clone carrying this T cell receptor beta chain was seen a few times. A marrow graft followed busulfan-fludarabine conditioning, with cyclophosphamide on days +3 and +4. The ends were cut back, 6 bases at V and 3 bases at J, with 15 bases in the middle. The CDR3 is made up of 14 amino acids. Germline V gene data show CDR1 as SGHVS and CDR2 as FQNEAQ. These data belong to a study of T cells after posttransplantation cyclophosphamide. Only in-frame clones appear in the TCRdb table, and some are missing; sequencing was by immunoSEQ multiplex PCR. This table has around 5,000 clones, approximately 1.8% appearing once.

The starting material was PBMCs, obtained around 240 days after a stem cell transplant with posttransplant cyclophosphamide. The chain uses TRBV7-8 and TRBJ2-7, with D possibly TRBD2 on 5 matching bases. The origin of this receptor is a young adult male patient who received an allogeneic stem cell transplant from a related donor, was CMV-positive, and had no GVHD. Some T cells may have come from the graft donor. CDR3 DNA: TGTGCCAGCAGTAGCGACCGAAGGATCTACGAGCAGTACTTC. It translates to CASSSDRRIYEQYF. Complete variable domain (other parts from reference TRBV7-8 and TRBJ2-7): GAGVSQSPRYKVAKRGQDVALRCDPISGHVSLFWYQQALGQGPEFLTYFQNEAQLDKSGLPSDRFFAERPEGSVSTLKIQRTQQEDSAVYLCASSSDRRIYEQYFGPGTRLTVT.